These T cell receptor beta chains were read from a single sample in a study of T cells after yellow fever vaccination. TCRdb independently ran MiXCR on the 5' RACE reads; one entry per CDR3 protein. The data contain about 220,000 distinct CDR3 sequences, about 3% of them singletons. Sequencing used CD4+ T cells sorted from PBMCs, obtained 10 days after the yellow fever booster vaccination. The receptors were gathered from a man in his late teens or twenties who received the YFV17D yellow fever vaccine. Each CDR3 is given with its conserved first and last residue. The D gene is left open where the match is weak. Some rows have no size entry. The others give once, few or many, or a class for an expanded clone.

CDR3aa: CASRDGQAYDYEQYF; CDR3nt: TGTGCCAGCAGAGATGGGCAGGCGTATGACTACGAGCAGTACTTC; j_gene: TRBJ2-7; len: 15; v_gene: TRBV7-2; d_gene: NA; abundance: NA
CDR3aa: CASSVTWNTEAFF; CDR3nt: TGTGCCAGCAGTGTTACATGGAACACTGAAGCTTTCTTT; j_gene: TRBJ1-1; len: 13; v_gene: TRBV6-5; d_gene: NA; abundance: many
CDR3aa: CSVGENYGYTF; CDR3nt: TGCAGCGTTGGGGAGAACTATGGCTACACCTTC; j_gene: TRBJ1-2; len: 11; v_gene: TRBV29-1; d_gene: NA; abundance: NA
CDR3aa: CASSRDRRAEAFF; CDR3nt: TGTGCCAGCAGCCGCGATAGGCGGGCAGAAGCTTTCTTT; j_gene: TRBJ1-1; len: 13; v_gene: TRBV3-1; d_gene: NA; abundance: few
CDR3aa: CASSQGRGMNTEAFF; CDR3nt: TGTGCCAGCAGCCAAGGAAGGGGGATGAACACTGAAGCTTTCTTT; j_gene: TRBJ1-1; len: 15; v_gene: TRBV3-1; d_gene: NA; abundance: many
CDR3aa: CSARTSGGNPFTQYF; CDR3nt: TGCAGTGCCCGGACTAGCGGGGGCAACCCATTTACGCAGTATTTT; j_gene: TRBJ2-3; len: 15; v_gene: TRBV20-1; d_gene: TRBD2; abundance: few
CDR3aa: CASSVDLQDGYTF; CDR3nt: TGTGCCAGCAGCGTAGATCTTCAGGATGGCTACACCTTC; j_gene: TRBJ1-2; len: 13; v_gene: TRBV9; d_gene: NA; abundance: NA
CDR3aa: CASSLLQVNTGELFF; CDR3nt: TGCGCCAGCAGCTTGCTCCAGGTTAACACCGGGGAGCTGTTTTTT; j_gene: TRBJ2-2; len: 15; v_gene: TRBV5-1; d_gene: NA; abundance: many
CDR3aa: CASRPEGQGLDGYTF; CDR3nt: TGTGCCAGCAGACCAGAGGGACAGGGGCTCGATGGCTACACCTTC; j_gene: TRBJ1-2; len: 15; v_gene: TRBV6-2/TRBV6-3; d_gene: TRBD1; abundance: many
CDR3aa: CASSLSEQFF; CDR3nt: TGTGCCAGCAGTTTAAGTGAGCAGTTCTTC; j_gene: TRBJ2-1; len: 10; v_gene: TRBV12-3/TRBV12-4; d_gene: NA; abundance: many
CDR3aa: CALRPGQGTTDTQYF; CDR3nt: TGTGCCTTACGACCGGGACAGGGGACTACAGATACGCAGTATTTT; j_gene: TRBJ2-3; len: 15; v_gene: TRBV10-3; d_gene: TRBD1; abundance: few
CDR3aa: CSAQGKEQYF; CDR3nt: TGCAGTGCTCAGGGAAAGGAGCAGTACTTC; j_gene: TRBJ2-7; len: 10; v_gene: TRBV20-1; d_gene: NA; abundance: many
CDR3aa: CASSLDEDRGIRNTEAFF; CDR3nt: TGTGCCAGCAGTTTGGACGAGGACAGGGGGATAAGGAACACTGAAGCTTTCTTT; j_gene: TRBJ1-1; len: 18; v_gene: TRBV6-2/TRBV6-3; d_gene: TRBD1; abundance: NA
CDR3aa: CASSPPDAEKLFF; CDR3nt: TGTGCCAGCAGCCCCCCGGACGCTGAAAAACTGTTTTTT; j_gene: TRBJ1-4; len: 13; v_gene: TRBV7-2; d_gene: NA; abundance: few
CDR3aa: CASSRDSNSNQPQHF; CDR3nt: TGTGCCAGCAGTCGGGACAGCAATAGCAATCAGCCCCAGCATTTT; j_gene: TRBJ1-5; len: 15; v_gene: TRBV6-6; d_gene: TRBD1; abundance: few
CDR3aa: CASTPDRGHNTEAFF; CDR3nt: TGTGCCAGCACCCCGGACAGGGGGCATAACACTGAAGCTTTCTTT; j_gene: TRBJ1-1; len: 15; v_gene: TRBV7-8; d_gene: TRBD1; abundance: few
CDR3aa: CASSPSRAGSTDTQYF; CDR3nt: TGTGCCAGCTCACCCAGCAGGGCCGGGTCCACAGATACGCAGTATTTT; j_gene: TRBJ2-3; len: 16; v_gene: TRBV18; d_gene: NA; abundance: many
CDR3aa: CASSQEGKPSGGYTF; CDR3nt: TGTGCCAGCAGCCAAGAGGGCAAGCCTTCGGGTGGCTACACCTTC; j_gene: TRBJ1-2; len: 15; v_gene: TRBV4-2; d_gene: NA; abundance: few
CDR3aa: CASSRRTGGNEQFF; CDR3nt: TGTGCCAGCAGCAGACGGACAGGGGGTAATGAGCAGTTCTTC; j_gene: TRBJ2-1; len: 14; v_gene: TRBV9; d_gene: TRBD1; abundance: many
CDR3aa: CSVVQPTGRTNYGYTF; CDR3nt: TGCAGCGTTGTACAGCCGACCGGGAGGACTAACTATGGCTACACCTTC; j_gene: TRBJ1-2; len: 16; v_gene: TRBV29-1; d_gene: NA; abundance: NA
CDR3aa: CASSETSGSFTDTQYF; CDR3nt: TGCGCCAGCAGCGAGACTAGCGGGAGTTTCACAGATACGCAGTATTTT; j_gene: TRBJ2-3; len: 16; v_gene: TRBV5-1; d_gene: TRBD2; abundance: few
CDR3aa: CASTDAGELFF; CDR3nt: TGTGCCAGCACGGATGCCGGGGAGCTGTTTTTT; j_gene: TRBJ2-2; len: 11; v_gene: TRBV19; d_gene: NA; abundance: NA
CDR3aa: CASKREGFNSPLHF; CDR3nt: TGTGCCAGCAAACGGGAGGGATTTAATTCACCCCTCCACTTT; j_gene: TRBJ1-6; len: 14; v_gene: TRBV12-3/TRBV12-4; d_gene: NA; abundance: many
CDR3aa: CASSLDRAIDTQYF; CDR3nt: TGTGCCAGCAGCCTCGACAGGGCTATAGATACGCAGTATTTT; j_gene: TRBJ2-3; len: 14; v_gene: TRBV7-2; d_gene: TRBD1; abundance: NA
CDR3aa: CASSSGGGGETQYF; CDR3nt: TGTGCCAGCAGTTCTGGGGGGGGCGGAGAGACCCAGTACTTC; j_gene: TRBJ2-5; len: 14; v_gene: TRBV12-3/TRBV12-4; d_gene: NA; abundance: many
CDR3aa: CSAPSGGAYTQYF; CDR3nt: TGCAGTGCTCCTAGCGGGGGGGCGTATACGCAGTATTTT; j_gene: TRBJ2-3; len: 13; v_gene: TRBV20-1; d_gene: TRBD2; abundance: many
CDR3aa: CASSFQTGGTEAFF; CDR3nt: TGTGCCAGCAGTTTTCAGACAGGGGGCACTGAAGCTTTCTTT; j_gene: TRBJ1-1; len: 14; v_gene: TRBV12-3/TRBV12-4; d_gene: TRBD1; abundance: many